These 21 T cell receptor beta chains were all obtained from the same sample, sequenced in a study of cytomegalovirus exposure and HLA in healthy donors. This PCR relied on a set of 60 Vbeta primers and 13 Jbeta primers. Sequencing used immunoSEQ multiplex PCR; TCRdb keeps in-frame clones, though not all of them. The sample holds about 150,000 clones, about 80% seen once. Input material: PBMCs. The receptors originated from a woman aged 40 to 50 in good health and CMV-seronegative.

This chain connects TRBV28 to TRBJ2-7, with TRBD1 as a possible D gene (6 bases). Trimming shortened V by 6 bases and J by 5 bases, and 14 bases separated the two germline ends. The CDR3 has 13 residues. From germline, CDR1 is MDHEN and CDR2 SYDVKM. The CDR3: CASSIPGQHEQYF. CDR3 DNA sequence: TGTGCCAGCAGCATTCCTGGACAGCACGAGCAGTACTTC.

The chain joins TRBV5-6 to TRBJ1-2; 8 bases line up with TRBD1. Germline values: CDR1 SGHDT, CDR2 YYEEEE. Trimming cost V 3 bases and J 5 bases; bases outside gene matches: 6. The CDR3 is 14 amino acids. Here the CDR3 reads CASSWGTGVYGYTF. In nucleotides, the CDR3 is TGTGCCAGCAGCTGGGGGACAGGTGTTTATGGCTACACCTTC.

The J gene is TRBJ1-2, the V gene TRBV9; possibly TRBD1 for D (5 bases). There are 15 residues in the CDR3. Trimming cost V 4 bases and J 4 bases, with 17 bases left between them. Germline CDR1 is SGDLS and CDR2 is YYNGEE. CDR3 DNA sequence: TGTGCCAGCAGCCCAGGGCCCCCAGTGGCCTATGGCTACACCTTC. Translating it yields CASSPGPPVAYGYTF.

The J gene is TRBJ2-7, the V gene TRBV28; 11 bases map to TRBD1. The CDR3 length is 15 residues. Unmatched junction bases numbered 7, after V lost 4 bases and J lost 5 bases. CDR1 is MDHEN and CDR2 is SYDVKM in the germline V gene. The CDR3, as DNA: TGTGCCAGCAGTTCTCCGGGACAGGGGGGTAACGAGCAGTACTTC. As protein: CASSSPGQGGNEQYF.

The V and J genes are TRBV9 and TRBJ1-5; D gene ambiguous. The CDR3 spans 13 residues. V was clipped by 0 bases and J by 10 bases, with 11 bases between them. The germline CDR1 and CDR2 sequences are SGDLS and YYNGEE. The CDR3 DNA reads as TGTGCCAGCAGCGTAGGGCAAAAGTTCCCCCAGCATTTT. Protein sequence: CASSVGQKFPQHF.

In nucleotides, the CDR3 is TGTGCCAGCAGCCCGCAGGGGGACTATGGCTACACCTTC. Protein sequence: CASSPQGDYGYTF. The J gene is TRBJ1-2, the V gene TRBV5-4, with 7 bases fitting TRBD1. CDR3 size: 13 residues. The V and J ends lost 4 bases and 3 bases, in that order; junction bases with no gene match: 3. From germline, CDR1 is SGHNT and CDR2 YYREEE (reference sequence).

This clone appeared a single time. The rearrangement links TRBV9 to TRBJ1-3; D remains unclear. Germline V gives CDR1 SGDLS, CDR2 YYNGEE. This CDR3 contains 15 residues. Trimming removed 0 bases from V and 4 bases from J, with 11 bases in between. CDR3 bases: TGTGCCAGCAGCGTAGTTGGTCAGATGGGAAACACCATATATTTT. As protein: CASSVVGQMGNTIYF. The full variable domain, its missing parts supplied by reference TRBV9 and TRBJ1-3, is DSGVTQTPKHLITATGQRVTLRCSPRSGDLSVYWYQQSLDQGLQFLIQYYNGEERAKGNILERFSAQQFPDLHSELNLSSLELGDSALYFCASSVVGQMGNTIYFGEGSWLTVV.

V and J are TRBV30 and TRBJ1-6; TRBD1 might be the D (5 bases). In germline, CDR1 is GTSNPN, CDR2 SVGIG (reference sequence). The V end was cut by 3 bases, the J end by 6 bases, with 9 bases between. The CDR3 is made up of 13 amino acids. The chain's CDR3 is CAWRTVGNSPLHF. The CDR3 coding sequence is TGTGCCTGGAGGACAGTCGGTAATTCACCCCTCCACTTT.

In this sample, this clone turned up a few times. J is TRBJ1-1 and V is TRBV6-5; 8 nucleotides align to TRBD1. Unmatched junction bases numbered 11, after V lost 7 bases and J lost 4 bases. Germline values: CDR1 MNHEY, CDR2 SVGAGI. The CDR3 extends over 15 amino acids. The CDR3, as DNA: TGTGCCAGCAACCTTTCGGACAGGGAGGGCACTGAAGCTTTCTTT. Protein sequence: CASNLSDREGTEAFF.

This clone appeared once. This rearrangement joins TRBV5-8 to TRBJ2-2, with TRBD2 as a possible D gene (5 bases). The V end lost 1 base, the J end lost 5 bases, and 12 bases lay between the germline ends. The germline gives CDR1 SGHTS, CDR2 YDEGEE. The CDR3 contains 15 residues. The CDR3 region is CASSLLAPRTGELFF. CDR3 in DNA: TGTGCCAGCAGCTTGCTAGCCCCACGGACCGGGGAGCTGTTTTTT.

The rearrangement links TRBV4-3 to TRBJ2-1, with 8 bases that match TRBD2. The CDR3 is made up of 15 amino acids. From germline, CDR1 is LGHNA and CDR2 YSLEER. With V trimmed by 4 bases and J by 6 bases, 8 bases remained unmatched. The chain's CDR3 is CASSPGLASTNEQFF. CDR3 coding DNA: TGCGCCAGCAGCCCAGGACTAGCATCCACCAATGAGCAGTTCTTC.

This chain uses TRBV28 with TRBJ2-3, with 9 positions matching TRBD1. With 7 bases clipped from V and 4 bases from J, the junction kept 9 bases outside the gene matches. Per germline, CDR1 MDHEN and CDR2 SYDVKM. This CDR3 spans 15 amino acids. The CDR3 DNA is TGTGCCAGCACGGGACAGGGAATTTTTTCAGATACGCAGTATTTT. This translates into CASTGQGIFSDTQYF. Filled out from reference TRBV28 and TRBJ2-3, the complete variable domain reads DVKVTQSSRYLVKRTGEKVFLECVQDMDHENMFWYRQDPGLGLRLIYFSYDVKMKEKGDIPEGYSVSREKKERFSLILESASTNQTSMYLCASTGQGIFSDTQYFGPGTRLTVL.

The V gene is TRBV14, the J gene TRBJ2-5; 9 bases agree with TRBD1. Germline-derived CDR1 and CDR2 are SGHDN and FVKESK. The V segment lost 9 bases and the J segment 4 bases; nucleotides outside the gene matches: 9. The CDR3 is 14 amino acids. The CDR3 spells CASGDRVSGETQYF. The DNA for the CDR3 is TGTGCCAGTGGGGACAGGGTGAGCGGAGAGACCCAGTACTTC.

The V call is TRBV28, the J call TRBJ1-2; D is undetermined. V was trimmed by 7 bases and J by 2 bases, leaving 14 bases between them. The length of the CDR3 is 14 residues. CDR1 is MDHEN and CDR2 is SYDVKM in the germline V gene. CDR3 DNA: TGTGCCAGCATCGACCACGGGGAAAACTATGGCTACACCTTC. As protein: CASIDHGENYGYTF.

The V gene is TRBV28, the J gene TRBJ1-4; TRBD1 might be the D (6 bases). CDR3 length: 14 residues. The ends were cut back, 5 bases at V and 7 bases at J, with 14 bases in the middle. The germline V gene has CDR1 MDHEN and CDR2 SYDVKM. This chain's CDR3 is CASSPDSPGEKLFF. CDR3 bases: TGTGCCAGCAGTCCGGACAGCCCAGGTGAAAAACTGTTTTTT. Full variable domain (outside the CDR3, taken from reference TRBV28 and TRBJ1-4): DVKVTQSSRYLVKRTGEKVFLECVQDMDHENMFWYRQDPGLGLRLIYFSYDVKMKEKGDIPEGYSVSREKKERFSLILESASTNQTSMYLCASSPDSPGEKLFFGSGTQLSVL.

This chain connects TRBV5-1 to TRBJ1-1; TRBD1 agrees at 9 bases. Germline lookup yields CDR1 SGHRS and CDR2 YFSETQ. J lost 3 bases, V lost 3 bases, and 12 bases had no gene match. This CDR3 spans 17 amino acids. In nucleotides, the CDR3 is TGCGCCAGCAGCTCCCCCCCACAGGGGGCGTCGGACACTGAAGCTTTCTTT. Amino acids: CASSSPPQGASDTEAFF.

V gene TRBV21-1 combines with J gene TRBJ2-2; TRBD1 was called by the table and not checked on the DNA. TRBV21-1 is described as a pseudogene. The length of the CDR3 is 14 residues. The CDR3 reads CASSRQGASGELFF. The CDR3 DNA sequence: TGTGCCAGCAGCAGACAGGGGGCGTCCGGGGAGCTGTTTTTT.

The V gene is TRBV10-2, the J gene TRBJ2-3; TRBD2 matches 11 bases. The germline CDR1 and CDR2 sequences are WSHSY and SAAADI. J gave up 4 bases and V 5 bases, and 11 bases lay outside the gene matches. The length of the CDR3 is 17 residues. In nucleotides, the CDR3 is TGCGCCAGCAGTAACGACCCTCATAGCGGGGGGGCAGATACGCAGTATTTT. This codes for CASSNDPHSGGADTQYF.

The chain carries TRBV4-3 and TRBJ1-6, with D perhaps matching TRBD1 (5 bases). The CDR3 is 17 residues long. V was cut by 4 bases and J by 0 bases, with 13 bases left in between. The germline gives CDR1 LGHNA, CDR2 YSLEER. CDR3 loop: CASSPTGVSSYNSPLHF. Written as DNA, the CDR3 is TGCGCCAGCAGCCCGACGGGGGTGAGCTCCTATAATTCACCCCTCCACTTT.

Here the CDR3 DNA reads TGTGCCAGCAGTGAACGGGGGTGCGCTTTCTTT. Encoded protein: CASSERGCAFF. The rearrangement uses TRBV6-1 and TRBJ1-1; D perhaps matches TRBD1 (5 bases). CDR1 and CDR2 from the germline V gene are MNHNS and SASEGT. Trimming left V 2 bases short and J 11 bases short, with 9 bases between. The CDR3 is 11 residues long.

The gene calls are TRBV11-3 and TRBJ2-1; D is ambiguous. The ends were cut back, 4 bases at V and 8 bases at J, with 12 bases in the middle. Germline-derived CDR1 and CDR2 are SGHNT and YENEEA. The CDR3 length is 13 residues. The CDR3 DNA is TGTGCCAGCAGCTCTCCCCTTTCTTATGAGCAGTTCTTC. This codes for CASSSPLSYEQFF.